The 30 T cell receptor beta chains given below trace back to one sample, sequenced in a study of T cell repertoires in cytomegalovirus infection. From the reads, TCRdb called clonotypes with MiXCR, one entry per CDR3 protein. The sample lists about 740,000 distinct CDR3 sequences; roughly 35% were seen once. The material sequenced was PBMCs. The receptors originated from a human donor in good health (CMV status not recorded). Some clones in this sample may be carry-over from other donors' samples.

V and J are TRBV20-1 and TRBJ1-6; D is unclear. Trimming left V 4 bases short and J 7 bases short, with 17 bases between. The CDR3 covers 15 residues. Germline CDR1 DFQATT, CDR2 SNEGSKA (reference sequence). CDR3 amino acids: CSAIGSGLRNSPLHF. CDR3 coding DNA: TGCAGTGCTATCGGGTCCGGACTCCGAAATTCACCCCTCCACTTT.

On this clonotype: A much larger clone is a single base away; this may be a read error. V is TRBV7-2 and J is TRBJ2-3; unclear D gene. The germline CDR1 and CDR2 sequences are SGHTA and FQGNSA. The CDR3 spans 14 residues. The V end was cut by 4 bases, the J end by 5 bases, with 13 bases between. The CDR3 DNA reads as TGTGCCAGCAGCTACCTTATCAATAGAGATACGCAGTATTTT. Its translation: CASSYLINRDTQYF.

This clonotype was observed a few times. The chain is built from TRBV7-9 and TRBJ2-5; no clear D gene. V lost 5 bases and J 5 bases, leaving 15 bases between the germline ends. The length of the CDR3 is 14 residues. Germline loops: CDR1 SEHNR, CDR2 FQNEAQ (reference sequence). The CDR3 DNA follows: TGTGCCAGCAGCCCTCGGACGGAGAAGGAGACCCAGTACTTC. It encodes CASSPRTEKETQYF. The full variable domain, with the rest looked up from reference TRBV7-9 and TRBJ2-5, is DTGVSQNPRHKITKRGQNVTFRCDPISEHNRLYWYRQTLGQGPEFLTYFQNEAQLEKSRLLSDRFSAERPKGSFSTLEIQRTEQGDSAMYLCASSPRTEKETQYFGPGTRLLVL.

This clonotype has a handful of counts. The V and J genes are TRBV28 and TRBJ2-3; D is possibly TRBD2 (6 bases). CDR1 is MDHEN, CDR2 SYDVKM, per germline. The V and J ends lost 5 bases and 1 base respectively, with 13 bases between them. This CDR3 is built from 15 residues. As DNA, the CDR3 is TGTGCCAGCAGTCCCCGAGGGGAGGGCACAGATACGCAGTATTTT. Its translation: CASSPRGEGTDTQYF.

This clonotype was picked up one time. The J gene is TRBJ1-3, the V gene TRBV28; a possible D gene is TRBD1 (5 bases). Trimming removed 7 bases at V and 2 bases at J, with 15 bases between. The germline gives CDR1 MDHEN, CDR2 SYDVKM. CDR3 length: 15 residues. The CDR3 DNA follows: TGTGCCAGCAAAGCCGGGGTCAGGGCTGGAAACACCATATATTTT. Translated: CASKAGVRAGNTIYF.

The V and J genes are TRBV20-1 and TRBJ2-7; D unclear. CDR1 and CDR2 (germline): DFQATT, SNEGSKA (reference sequence). The CDR3 is 13 amino acids. V was cut by 2 bases and J by 2 bases, with 10 bases left in between. The CDR3 is CSARSWEAYEQYF. DNA for the CDR3: TGCAGTGCTAGATCCTGGGAAGCCTACGAGCAGTACTTC.

The gene calls are TRBV4-2 and TRBJ2-1; tentative D call: TRBD2 (5 bases). Germline V lookup: CDR1 LGHNA, CDR2 YNFKEQ. Trimming cost V 0 bases and J 5 bases, with 11 bases left between them. CDR3 size: 15 residues. The CDR3 bases are TGTGCCAGCAGCCAAGACGCACTAGAAAACAATGAGCAGTTCTTC. Translated: CASSQDALENNEQFF.

The V and J genes are TRBV19 and TRBJ2-7; no firm D call. Trimming took off 3 bases at V and 6 bases at J, with 15 bases between the two ends. The CDR3 runs to 14 residues. Germline CDR1 reads LNHDA; CDR2 reads SQIVND (reference sequence). CDR3 bases: TGTGCCAGTAGTATGGAAATCGCAATCGGCGAGCAGTACTTC. Residues: CASSMEIAIGEQYF.

CDR3 nucleotide sequence: TGTGCCAGCTCACCAGGGATAGAAAAAGAGACCCAGTACTTC. Translated, it gives CASSPGIEKETQYF. The genes are TRBV18 and TRBJ2-5; no firm D call. This CDR3 comprises 14 residues. Germline loops: CDR1 KGHSH, CDR2 LQKENI. The V gene lost 2 bases and the J gene lost 3 bases, with 10 bases spanning the gap.

This clonotype has a handful of counts. The rearrangement links TRBV5-1 to TRBJ2-7, with 7 bases identical to TRBD1. Germline CDR1 is SGHRS and CDR2 is YFSETQ. Losses at the gene ends were 4 bases for V and 2 bases for J; bases not matched to a gene: 9. The CDR3 length is 15 residues. Written as DNA, the CDR3 is TGCGCCAGCAGCGACCCTCCGACAGGGACCTACGAGCAGTACTTC. It is translated as CASSDPPTGTYEQYF. Using reference TRBV5-1 and TRBJ2-7 for the parts outside the CDR3, the full variable domain is KAGVTQTPRYLIKTRGQQVTLSCSPISGHRSVSWYQQTPGQGLQFLFEYFSETQRNKGNFPGRFSGRQFSNSRSEMNVSTLELGDSALYLCASSDPPTGTYEQYFGPGTRLTVT.

CDR3 sequence reads: CASSQARGTEAFF. As DNA, the CDR3 is TGTGCCAGCAGCCAAGCCAGAGGAACTGAAGCTTTCTTT. V usage is TRBV4-2 and J usage is TRBJ1-1; D is unresolved. Trimming left V 1 base short and J 5 bases short, with 8 bases between. From germline, CDR1 is LGHNA and CDR2 YNFKEQ. This CDR3 has 13 residues.

The V and J genes are TRBV5-1 and TRBJ1-6; D remains ambiguous. With 0 bases removed from V and 8 bases from J, the gap between germline ends came to 12 bases. The germline V gene has CDR1 SGHRS and CDR2 YFSETQ. This CDR3 comprises 15 residues. The DNA of the CDR3 is TGCGCCAGCAGCTTGGCACTCACAAGGGATTCACCCCTCCACTTT. As protein: CASSLALTRDSPLHF.

The chain employs TRBV28 and TRBJ1-5; a weak D match, TRBD1 (5 bases). Trimming pared 2 bases from V and 10 bases from J, leaving 21 bases between. The CDR3 has 16 amino acids. From germline, CDR1 is MDHEN and CDR2 SYDVKM. CDR3 DNA sequence: TGTGCCAGCAGTTTACCCCTACCGGGGACGGTAGTTCCCCAGCATTTT. Amino acid sequence: CASSLPLPGTVVPQHF.

This sequence joins TRBV30 and TRBJ1-1; no definite D call. The CDR3 spans 14 residues. CDR1 GTSNPN and CDR2 SVGIG come from the germline V gene (reference sequence). The V and J ends lost 1 base and 0 bases respectively, with 9 bases between them. CDR3 protein: CAWSGRGLNTEAFF. DNA for the CDR3: TGTGCCTGGAGTGGTCGAGGGTTGAACACTGAAGCTTTCTTT.

This clonotype was observed a few times. The rearrangement joins TRBV12-3 or TRBV12-4 to TRBJ2-7; TRBD1 might be the D (7 bases). The CDR3 is 12 residues long. Trimming took off 6 bases at V and 5 bases at J, with 11 bases between the two ends. The CDR3 DNA reads as TGTGCCAGCAGGCGGGACAGCCACGAGCAGTACTTC. It codes for CASRRDSHEQYF.

CDR3 amino acids: CSARIAVAGGLQPQHF. The DNA of the CDR3 is TGCAGTGCTAGGATTGCTGTGGCAGGGGGTCTTCAGCCCCAGCATTTT. The chain is built from TRBV20-1 and TRBJ1-5; 7 bases map to TRBD1. Trimming cost V 3 bases and J 6 bases; bases outside gene matches: 14. CDR1 is DFQATT, CDR2 SNEGSKA, per germline (reference sequence). The CDR3 totals 16 residues.

Ten or more counts support this clonotype. The chain has TRBV27 and TRBJ2-1, with D hard to call. The CDR3 sequence is 13 residues long. CDR1 is MNHEY, CDR2 SMNVEV, per germline (reference sequence). V lost 10 bases to trimming and J lost 5 bases, with 15 bases between them. The CDR3: CATQFRHNNEQFF. In DNA, the CDR3 is TGTGCCACCCAGTTTCGTCACAACAATGAGCAGTTCTTC.

V and J are TRBV7-6 and TRBJ2-1, with 10 bases lining up with TRBD2. CDR3 length: 18 amino acids. The germline gives CDR1 SGHVS, CDR2 FNYEAQ. The J segment lost 1 base and the V segment lost 1 base, leaving 7 bases of the junction unmatched. CDR3 amino acids: CASSLVGVAGGSYNEQFF. The DNA for the CDR3 is TGTGCCAGCAGCTTAGTCGGGGTAGCGGGAGGTTCCTACAATGAGCAGTTCTTC.

This clonotype was found many times. One end of the junction is discordant with germline, which a read error may explain. V gene TRBV4-1 combines with J gene TRBJ2-3; tentative D call: TRBD2 (6 bases). This CDR3 contains 14 residues. Germline loops: CDR1 MGHRA, CDR2 YSYEKL. As DNA, the CDR3 is TGTGCCAGCAGCCAAGGAGGGAGCACAGATACGCAGTATTTT. Its translation: CASSQGGSTDTQYF.

The gene calls are TRBV4-2 and TRBJ2-1, with D possibly being TRBD2 (6 bases). Per the germline V gene, CDR1 is LGHNA and CDR2 is YNFKEQ. Deletions cut 1 base from V and 9 bases from J, with 16 bases between. This CDR3 comprises 15 residues. CDR3 in amino acids: CASSQGLLEGFEQFF. The CDR3, as DNA: TGTGCCAGCAGCCAAGGTCTGCTGGAGGGGTTTGAGCAGTTCTTC.

This clonotype was seen a few times. The V and J genes are TRBV29-1 and TRBJ2-4, with D perhaps given as TRBD1 or TRBD2 (7 bases each). The V and J ends lost 6 bases and 3 bases respectively, with 21 bases between them. CDR3 length: 16 amino acids. Germline CDR1 SQVTM, CDR2 ANQGSEA. The chain's CDR3 is CSVVRGGGGGKNIQYF. The CDR3 coding sequence is TGCAGCGTCGTCAGGGGGGGGGGTGGGGGCAAAAACATTCAGTACTTC.

Concerning this clonotype itself: Given the absence of the conserved phenylalanine or tryptophan at the CDR3 end, a read error is likely. It is unclear where the CDR3 begins or ends on the DNA, so no DNA is shown, and the CDR3 is as TCRdb lists it. J is TRBJ1-3 and V is TRBV7-2. A total of 15 residues make up the CDR3, ends included. Germline CDR1 is SGHTA and CDR2 is FQGNSA. The CDR3 sequence: CASSLESPGRTTISL.

To note about this clonotype: The junction departs from the called germline gene at one end, perhaps through a read error. This chain joins TRBV7-2 and TRBJ1-2; 8 nucleotides match TRBD1. The CDR3 is 18 residues long. Per germline, CDR1 SGHTA and CDR2 FQGNSA. CDR3 loop: CANSLTGQGIWDLYGYTF. The CDR3 DNA follows: TGTGCCAACAGCTTAACTGGACAGGGAATTTGGGACCTCTATGGCTACACCTTC.

This clonotype was found a few times. The J gene is TRBJ2-7, the V gene TRBV7-2; possible D gene TRBD1, 5 bases. The germline CDR1 and CDR2 sequences are SGHTA and FQGNSA. Trimming took off 1 base at V and 1 base at J, with 11 bases between the two ends. The CDR3 length is 15 residues. In DNA, the CDR3 is TGTGCCAGCAGCTTAGAGGGGATAGGGTCCTACGAGCAGTACTTC. Its protein is CASSLEGIGSYEQYF.

The chain carries TRBV15 and TRBJ2-3, with D unresolved. CDR3 length: 12 residues. From germline, CDR1 is LNHNV and CDR2 YYDKDF (reference sequence). V was clipped by 4 bases and J by 2 bases, with 4 bases between them. CDR3 nucleotides: TGTGCCACCAGCACAGCCACAGATACGCAGTATTTT. Its protein is CATSTATDTQYF.

To note about this clonotype: This may stem from a read error, because a much larger clone lies one nucleotide away. The missing conserved phenylalanine or tryptophan at the end of this CDR3 makes a read error likely. V is TRBV7-8 and J is TRBJ2-1, with D perhaps matching TRBD2 (6 bases). The CDR3 contains 17 residues. Germline lookup yields CDR1 SGHVS and CDR2 FQNEAQ. Trimming pared 2 bases from V and 7 bases from J, leaving 21 bases between. In DNA, the CDR3 is TGTGCCAGCAGCTTATGGCGGGCGGGACTTAGGAAGAATGAGCAGTTCTTA. Amino acid sequence: CASSLWRAGLRKNEQFL.

V and J are TRBV5-4 and TRBJ2-3; a weak D match, TRBD1 (5 bases). V dropped 0 bases and J dropped 5 bases, with 13 bases sitting between them. Germline V lookup: CDR1 SGHNT, CDR2 YYREEE (reference sequence). This CDR3 is built from 15 residues. The CDR3 spells CASSLAGRVLDTQYF. In nucleotides, the CDR3 is TGTGCCAGCAGCTTGGCCGGCAGGGTCTTAGATACGCAGTATTTT. Together with reference TRBV5-4 and TRBJ2-3, the CDR3 gives the full variable domain: ETGVTQSPTHLIKTRGQQVTLRCSSQSGHNTVSWYQQALGQGPQFIFQYYREEENGRGNFPPRFSGLQFPNYSSELNVNALELDDSALYLCASSLAGRVLDTQYFGPGTRLTVL.

J is TRBJ1-2 and V is TRBV4-2; D may be TRBD1 (5 bases). Germline values: CDR1 LGHNA, CDR2 YNFKEQ. With 4 bases removed from V and 5 bases from J, the gap between germline ends came to 11 bases. The CDR3 sequence is 13 residues long. The CDR3 bases are TGTGCCAGCAGCCGTGGGACTGTTTATGGCTACACCTTC. It specifies CASSRGTVYGYTF.

This clonotype was detected only a few times. This chain connects TRBV20-1 to TRBJ1-2; tentatively, D is TRBD1 (6 bases). The V and J ends lost 3 bases and 10 bases respectively, with 18 bases between them. Looked up from germline, CDR1 is DFQATT and CDR2 is SNEGSKA (reference sequence). The CDR3 has 13 amino acids. DNA for the CDR3: TGCAGTGCTAGGATGCTCCTCGGGACACACTACACCTTC. It specifies CSARMLLGTHYTF.

The chain carries TRBV7-9 and TRBJ2-3; D gene uncertain. CDR3 length: 13 amino acids. Germline CDR1 and CDR2: SEHNR and FQNEAQ (reference sequence). V was pared by 5 bases and J by 4 bases, with 10 bases between. The CDR3: CASSAGRSDTQYF. CDR3 coding DNA: TGTGCCAGCAGCGCAGGCCGATCAGATACGCAGTATTTT.